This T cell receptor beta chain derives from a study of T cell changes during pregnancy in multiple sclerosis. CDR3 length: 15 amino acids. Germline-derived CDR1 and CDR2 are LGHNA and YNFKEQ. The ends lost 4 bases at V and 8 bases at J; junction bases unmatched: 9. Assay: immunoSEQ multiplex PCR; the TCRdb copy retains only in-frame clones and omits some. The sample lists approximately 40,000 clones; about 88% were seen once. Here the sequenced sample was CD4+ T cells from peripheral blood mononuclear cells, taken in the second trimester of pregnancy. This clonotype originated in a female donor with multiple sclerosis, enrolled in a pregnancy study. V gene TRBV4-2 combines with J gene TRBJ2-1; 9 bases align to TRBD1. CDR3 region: CASSLGTGNRDEQFF. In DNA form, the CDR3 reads TGTGCCAGCAGCCTGGGGACAGGGAACAGGGATGAGCAGTTCTTC.